These T cell receptor beta chains were read from a single sample in a study of glioma-infiltrating T cells. Each CDR3 protein is one row after TCRdb ran MiXCR on the multiplex PCR reads. Of 35,000 to 45,000 distinct CDR3 sequences listed, 20% to 25% are singletons. The sequencing input was glioma tissue, nonneoplastic brain tissue, or PBMCs (not recorded which). Every receptor here comes from a human donor with low-grade glioma or glioblastoma, undergoing nonglioma brain surgery, or in good health (not recorded which). Both conserved end residues are part of each CDR3. D genes are given only for firm matches. Only some rows state a clone size, as once, few, many or a class for expanded clones.

d_gene	len	abundance	v_gene	j_gene	CDR3aa	CDR3nt
TRBD2	18	-	TRBV3-1	TRBJ2-1	CASSQALASGSIYNEQFF	TGTGCCAGCAGCCAAGCGCTGGCTAGCGGGAGTATCTACAATGAGCAGTTCTTC
-	15	many	TRBV10-2	TRBJ2-7	CASSDPGSRSYEQYF	TGCGCCAGCAGTGACCCGGGGTCCCGCTCCTACGAGCAGTACTTC
-	13	many	TRBV10-3	TRBJ1-2	CAISGGQSYGYTF	TGTGCCATCAGTGGAGGACAGTCCTATGGCTACACCTTC
-	12	few	TRBV5-5	TRBJ2-1	CASSLQGREQFF	TGTGCCAGCAGCTTACAGGGTCGTGAGCAGTTCTTC
-	12	-	TRBV2	TRBJ2-7	CASRRGSYEQYF	TGTGCCAGCAGGAGGGGGTCCTATGAGCAGTACTTC
-	17	many	TRBV4-3	TRBJ2-5	CASSQDFRGGGQETQYF	TGCGCCAGCAGCCAAGATTTCAGGGGAGGAGGACAAGAGACCCAGTACTTC
-	11	-	TRBV7-9	TRBJ2-7	CATSSTYEQYF	TGTGCCACCAGTAGTACCTACGAGCAGTACTTC
-	13	few	TRBV12-5	TRBJ1-2	CASGFDSNYGYTF	TGTGCTAGTGGTTTCGACAGTAACTATGGCTACACCTTC
-	14	many	TRBV18	TRBJ1-4	CASSQGSTNEKLFF	TGTGCCAGCTCACAGGGGAGCACTAATGAAAAACTGTTTTTT
-	14	-	TRBV14	TRBJ2-5	CASSRPALQETQYF	TGTGCCAGCAGCCGACCGGCGTTGCAAGAGACCCAGTACTTC
-	13	many	TRBV2	TRBJ1-1	CAREGRGSTEAFF	TGTGCCAGAGAGGGGAGAGGAAGCACTGAAGCTTTCTTT
-	16	many	TRBV28	TRBJ1-1	CASSTDRNELNTEAFF	TGTGCCAGCAGTACCGACAGAAACGAATTGAACACTGAAGCTTTCTTT
TRBD2	19	-	TRBV7-9	TRBJ2-5	CASSQMKQGLRPERETQYF	TGTGCCAGCAGCCAGATGAAGCAGGGACTACGGCCGGAGAGAGAGACCCAGTACTTC
-	14	many	TRBV10-2	TRBJ2-5	CASSEIFPLETQYF	TGCGCCAGCAGTGAAATATTCCCCCTAGAGACCCAGTACTTC
TRBD2	16	many	TRBV20-1	TRBJ2-5	CSARDPLAGEAETQYF	TGCAGTGCTAGAGATCCACTAGCGGGGGAAGCGGAGACCCAGTACTTC
-	18	many	TRBV10-3	TRBJ1-3	CAISESQVSGIERNTIYF	TGTGCCATCAGTGAGTCCCAGGTATCGGGAATAGAAAGAAACACCATATATTTT
-	12	many	TRBV6-1	TRBJ2-7	CASSRLQGEQYF	TGTGCCAGCAGTCGCCTCCAAGGGGAGCAGTACTTC
-	12	many	TRBV20-1	TRBJ2-7	CSVRTESYEQYF	TGCAGTGTTCGGACAGAATCCTACGAGCAGTACTTC
-	16	many	TRBV4-1	TRBJ2-2	CASSQVGGQGTGELFF	TGCGCCAGCAGCCAAGTGGGGGGGCAGGGAACCGGGGAGCTGTTTTTT
-	12	medium-sized	TRBV27	TRBJ1-1	CASRFPGAEAFF	TGTGCCAGCAGGTTCCCAGGGGCTGAAGCTTTCTTT
-	15	-	TRBV11-1	TRBJ2-7	CASSLYQGMAYEQYF	TGTGCCAGCAGCCTCTATCAGGGGATGGCCTACGAGCAGTACTTC
TRBD1	17	-	TRBV27	TRBJ1-5	CASSSTLGTGYNQPQHF	TGTGCCAGCAGTTCTACACTGGGGACAGGGTACAATCAGCCCCAGCATTTT
-	11	many	TRBV2	TRBJ2-1	CASGYFNEQFF	TGTGCCAGCGGTTATTTCAATGAGCAGTTCTTC
-	12	many	TRBV7-2	TRBJ2-3	CASSSRSGAQYF	TGTGCCAGCAGCTCGCGCTCGGGAGCGCAGTATTTT
TRBD2	16	many	TRBV4-3	TRBJ2-7	CASSLVAGLAGDEQYF	TGCGCCAGCAGCCTCGTCGCGGGACTAGCAGGGGACGAGCAGTACTTC
-	16	many	TRBV27	TRBJ1-1	CASSLTSGGLNTEAFF	TGTGCCAGCAGTCTTACCTCCGGCGGGTTGAACACTGAAGCTTTCTTT